One and the same sample provided the 19 T cell receptor beta chains below, sequenced in a study. In TCRdb, the 5' RACE reads were re-called with MiXCR into one record per CDR3 protein. The table lists 13,000 or so distinct CDR3 sequences, roughly a quarter of them singletons. The sequenced sample was naive CD4+ T cells sorted from blood. The sample's subset: naive CD4+ T cells, CD4+CD45RA+CD25-. Source of these receptors: a female donor with breast cancer.

As concerns this clonotype: A read error is likely, as this CDR3 ends without the conserved phenylalanine or tryptophan. The J gene is TRBJ2-3, the V gene TRBV12-3 or TRBV12-4, with unresolved D. This CDR3 comprises 14 residues. V was pared by 2 bases and J by 6 bases, with 12 bases between. The CDR3, as DNA: TGTGCCAGCAGTTTACGCGAAGAAGGGGATACGCAGTATCTT. This encodes CASSLREEGDTQYL.

This clonotype was observed a handful of times. A much larger clone lies one base from this, so it may be a read error. The chain joins TRBV6-6 to TRBJ1-4; D possibly corresponds to TRBD1 (5 bases). This CDR3 has 12 residues. Germline loops: CDR1 MNHNY, CDR2 SVGAGI (reference sequence). CDR3 nucleotide sequence: TGTGCCAGCAGTTACTCAGGGGAAAACCTGTTTTTT. Translating gives CASSYSGENLFF.

This clonotype appeared a few times. V usage is TRBV10-3 and J usage is TRBJ2-1, with D possibly being TRBD2 (6 bases). Germline lookup yields CDR1 ENHRY and CDR2 SYGVKD. V was shortened by 7 bases and J by 0 bases, with 22 bases between the two germline ends. The CDR3 is 18 residues long. The CDR3 region is CAITGEGTGWSSYNEQFF. CDR3 nucleotides: TGTGCCATCACGGGAGAGGGGACTGGATGGAGCTCCTACAATGAGCAGTTCTTC.

This clonotype showed up many times. The chain recombines TRBV4-1 with TRBJ2-6; 7 bases match TRBD2. Germline V gene sequence: CDR1 MGHRA, CDR2 YSYEKL. Unmatched junction bases numbered 3, after V lost 3 bases and J lost 4 bases. This CDR3 is 15 amino acids long. The CDR3 DNA reads TGCGCCAGCAGCCAGGGAGGGACCGGGGCCAACGTCCTGACTTTC. Protein sequence: CASSQGGTGANVLTF.

This clonotype is medium-sized (0.01 to 0.1%) in the sample. This chain connects TRBV11-2 to TRBJ2-5; D is uncertain. The CDR3 is made up of 14 amino acids. Germline CDR1 reads SGHAT; CDR2 reads FQNNGV. V lost 4 bases to trimming and J lost 7 bases, with 16 bases between them. CDR3 sequence (DNA): TGTGCCAGCAGCTCCGACCCCCTTTGGGTGACCCAGTACTTC. This gives the protein CASSSDPLWVTQYF. Full variable domain (remainder filled in from reference TRBV11-2 and TRBJ2-5): EAGVAQSPRYKIIEKRQSVAFWCNPISGHATLYWYQQILGQGPKLLIQFQNNGVVDDSQLPKDRFSAERLKGVDSTLKIQPAKLEDSAVYLCASSSDPLWVTQYFGPGTRLLVL.

The rearrangement links TRBV4-1 to TRBJ1-1; 7 bases match TRBD1. Germline-derived CDR1 and CDR2 are MGHRA and YSYEKL. The V and J ends lost 4 bases and 2 bases, in that order; junction bases with no gene match: 4. This CDR3 has 14 amino acids. The CDR3 coding sequence is TGCGCCAGCAGCCGGGGACAGTTTAACACTGAAGCTTTCTTT. Translating it yields CASSRGQFNTEAFF.

In this sample, this clonotype turned up a few times. V gene TRBV10-3 combines with J gene TRBJ1-1; no definite D call. V lost 4 bases, J lost 0 bases, and 9 bases lay in between. The CDR3 is 14 residues long. Germline V gene lookup returns CDR1 ENHRY and CDR2 SYGVKD. CDR3 DNA: TGTGCCATCAGTGTAACGGCCATGAACACTGAAGCTTTCTTT. It specifies CAISVTAMNTEAFF.

A note on this clonotype: A read error is likely, as this CDR3 ends without the conserved phenylalanine or tryptophan. The chain joins TRBV30 to TRBJ1-2; D is possibly TRBD1 (5 bases). CDR1 GTSNPN and CDR2 SVGIG come from the germline V gene (reference sequence). CDR3 size: 14 residues. Trimming took off 0 bases at V and 4 bases at J, with 12 bases between the two ends. Here the CDR3 reads CAWSVSAGTYGYTV. CDR3 in DNA: TGTGCCTGGAGTGTATCAGCGGGGACCTATGGCTACACCGTC.

Worth noting for this clonotype: Likely a read error: the CDR3 ends without its conserved phenylalanine or tryptophan. The V and J genes are TRBV18 and TRBJ2-7; weak D call: TRBD2 (7 bases). The germline gives CDR1 KGHSH, CDR2 LQKENI. The CDR3 is made up of 15 amino acids. Trimming took off 4 bases at V and 4 bases at J, with 17 bases between the two ends. This CDR3 is CASSQTGGLLYEQYL. The DNA for the CDR3 is TGTGCCAGCTCACAGACGGGGGGCCTGCTTTACGAGCAGTACCTC.

This rearrangement joins TRBV10-2 to TRBJ1-1; D is undetermined. Trimming cost V 0 bases and J 1 base, with 9 bases left between them. Per germline, CDR1 WSHSY and CDR2 SAAADI. The CDR3 spans 15 residues. For the CDR3, the DNA is TGCGCCAGCAGTGAGTCGGAGCAGCCGAACACTGAAGCTTTCTTT. Its translation is CASSESEQPNTEAFF.

This clonotype was observed a few times. This sequence joins TRBV30 and TRBJ1-1, with D possibly matching TRBD1 (5 bases). The germline gives CDR1 GTSNPN, CDR2 SVGIG (reference sequence). The ends were cut back, 2 bases at V and 8 bases at J, with 15 bases in the middle. The CDR3 sequence is 13 residues long. The CDR3 sequence is CAWSSAPWGEAFF. The CDR3 DNA reads TGTGCCTGGAGTTCAGCTCCCTGGGGGGAAGCTTTCTTT.

About this clonotype: Being one base from a much bigger clone, this may be a read error. The rearrangement joins TRBV11-2 to TRBJ2-1, with D perhaps matching TRBD1 or TRBD2 (5 bases each). The V end was cut by 7 bases, the J end by 2 bases, with 12 bases between. This CDR3 is 14 amino acids long. Per the germline V gene, CDR1 is SGHAT and CDR2 is FQNNGV. CDR3 loop: CASTATGPYNEQFF. CDR3 nucleotide sequence: TGTGCCAGCACCGCTACGGGACCCTACAATGAGCAGTTCTTC.

By share, this clonotype ranks as medium-sized (0.01 to 0.1%). The V call is TRBV7-9, the J call TRBJ1-2; 10 bases line up with TRBD1. J was trimmed by 4 bases and V by 10 bases; bases with no gene match: 6. Germline lookup yields CDR1 SEHNR and CDR2 FQNEAQ (reference sequence). The CDR3 spans 13 residues. The CDR3 DNA is TGTGCCACGGGACAGGGGACCCTCTATGGCTACACCTTC. It yields the protein CATGQGTLYGYTF.

This clonotype was seen only a few times. The CDR3 is CASRRGVYEQYF. CDR3 nucleotides: TGTGCCAGCAGGAGGGGAGTCTACGAGCAGTACTTC. The V and J genes are TRBV6-1 and TRBJ2-7; perhaps D is TRBD1 or TRBD2 (5 bases each). Germline CDR1 MNHNS, CDR2 SASEGT. The CDR3 covers 12 residues. Trimming took off 6 bases at V and 3 bases at J, with 9 bases between the two ends.

In its sample, this clonotype was seen many times. CDR3 region: CASSPGVPGSDGYTF. For the CDR3, the DNA is TGTGCCAGCAGCCCCGGCGTACCGGGATCAGATGGCTACACCTTC. The V and J genes are TRBV5-4 and TRBJ1-2; D is undetermined. Per germline, CDR1 SGHNT and CDR2 YYREEE (reference sequence). Trimming shortened V by 4 bases and J by 6 bases, and 19 bases separated the two germline ends. The CDR3 spans 15 residues.

This sequence joins TRBV12-3 or TRBV12-4 and TRBJ2-4; TRBD2 might be the D (6 bases). The CDR3 length is 17 residues. With 6 bases removed from V and 5 bases from J, the gap between germline ends came to 23 bases. CDR3 sequence (DNA): TGTGCCAGCAGCGGGGGAAATAAACGGGGTCTGGAAAACATTCAGTACTTC. This translates into CASSGGNKRGLENIQYF.

The sample holds many counts of this clonotype. This may arise from a read error, as a much more abundant clone is one base away. The genes are TRBV20-1 and TRBJ2-1; TRBD2 agrees at 8 bases. V was pared by 4 bases and J by 4 bases, with 3 bases of the junction left unmatched. There are 13 residues in the CDR3. Looked up from germline, CDR1 is DFQATT and CDR2 is SNEGSKA (reference sequence). CDR3 residues: CSATGRVYNEQFF. DNA for the CDR3: TGCAGTGCTACCGGGAGGGTATACAATGAGCAGTTCTTC.

The chain combines TRBV25-1 with TRBJ1-3; D is undetermined. Germline loops: CDR1 MGHDK, CDR2 SYGVNS. The CDR3 totals 11 residues. The V end was cut by 4 bases, the J end by 9 bases, with 7 bases between. The CDR3 loop is CASSGGGTIYF. As DNA, the CDR3 is TGTGCCAGCAGTGGCGGCGGCACCATATATTTT.

Regarding this clonotype: Relative to the germline gene, one junction end is altered; a read error may explain this. V usage is TRBV12-3 or TRBV12-4 and J usage is TRBJ2-7, with D unclear. CDR3 length: 12 amino acids. The CDR3 loop reads CTSSFWGYEQYF. CDR3 sequence (DNA): TGTACCAGCAGTTTTTGGGGCTACGAGCAGTACTTC.